The 13 T cell receptor beta chains presented below share a single source sample, sequenced in a study of blood T cells in healthy people across ages. Next came a second PCR, run for about 6 to 11 cycles, which used a sample-barcoded 5' primer along with a J-beta primer mix. Via MiXCR, TCRdb re-called the 5' RACE reads, giving one row per CDR3 protein. The table includes some 1.6 million distinct CDR3 sequences, around 36% detected once. The sequencing input was blood. Receptors were obtained from a woman aged 25 to 39 in good health.

The chain recombines TRBV5-1 with TRBJ1-2; 8 bases align to TRBD1. CDR3 length: 15 residues. Trimming at V came to 0 bases and at J to 4 bases, leaving 5 bases not matched to a gene. The germline CDR1 and CDR2 sequences are SGHRS and YFSETQ. CDR3 loop: CASSLDQGAGYGYTF. CDR3 DNA sequence: TGCGCCAGCAGCTTGGACCAGGGGGCTGGCTATGGCTACACCTTC.

The table lists this clonotype with many counts. J is TRBJ2-5 and V is TRBV7-9; 11 nucleotides line up with TRBD1. CDR1 and CDR2 from the germline V gene are SEHNR and FQNEAQ (reference sequence). V lost 5 bases and J lost 2; bases outside the gene matches: 10. The CDR3 contains 17 residues. CDR3 coding DNA: TGTGCCAGCAGCCTAACCCGGGACAGGGGGTTACAAGAGACCCAGTACTTC. This translates into CASSLTRDRGLQETQYF.

This clonotype was detected many times. The chain is built from TRBV12-3 or TRBV12-4 and TRBJ2-3; D may be TRBD2 (5 bases). The CDR3 totals 14 residues. V was clipped by 6 bases and J by 6 bases, with 16 bases between them. The CDR3 bases are TGTGCCAGCAGCCCGGGATTAAGCGAGGATACGCAGTATTTT. It yields the protein CASSPGLSEDTQYF.

The V gene is TRBV5-1, the J gene TRBJ2-5, with 9 bases matching TRBD1. Germline lookup yields CDR1 SGHRS and CDR2 YFSETQ. The junction had 14 bases not matched to a gene; V was cut back by 3 bases and J by 11 bases. This CDR3 is 15 amino acids long. The CDR3 DNA is TGCGCCAGCAGCTATCGGGACAGGGACCCTAACAAGCAGTACTTC. This codes for CASSYRDRDPNKQYF.

This chain uses TRBV12-3 or TRBV12-4 with TRBJ2-7; TRBD2 matches at 11 bases. The CDR3 extends over 14 amino acids. After removal of 7 bases from V and 0 bases from J, the junction contained 2 bases not matched to a gene. Here the CDR3 DNA reads TGTGCCAGCAAGACTAGCGGGAACTCCTACGAGCAGTACTTC. Its protein is CASKTSGNSYEQYF.

This chain joins TRBV27 and TRBJ2-1; 12 nucleotides match TRBD2. Germline assignment: CDR1 MNHEY and CDR2 SMNVEV (reference sequence). The CDR3 loop spans 12 amino acids. The CDR3 loop is CSTSGSSNEQFF. The CDR3 DNA is TGTTCGACTAGCGGGAGTTCCAATGAGCAGTTCTTC.

This clonotype was counted many times. The rearrangement joins TRBV27 to TRBJ2-1; 10 nucleotides agree with TRBD2. V lost 3 bases and J lost 0; bases outside the gene matches: 2. CDR3 length equals 16 residues. In germline, CDR1 is MNHEY, CDR2 SMNVEV (reference sequence). The CDR3, as DNA: TGTGCCAGCAGTTTCTCTAGCGGGAGCTCCTACAATGAGCAGTTCTTC. Its translation is CASSFSSGSSYNEQFF.

V gene TRBV7-9 combines with J gene TRBJ2-1, with a tentative D call TRBD2 (5 bases). V was pared by 3 bases and J by 10 bases, with 10 bases between. This CDR3 region has 12 residues. Looked up from germline, CDR1 is SEHNR and CDR2 is FQNEAQ (reference sequence). The CDR3 loop is CASSLRRGEQFF. The CDR3 DNA follows: TGTGCCAGCAGCTTGCGACGGGGAGAGCAGTTCTTC.

This clonotype was observed a few times. This chain connects TRBV20-1 to TRBJ2-3; 8 bases are shared with TRBD2. The J segment lost 5 bases and the V segment lost 6 bases, leaving 10 bases of the junction unmatched. The germline V gene encodes CDR1 DFQATT and CDR2 SNEGSKA (reference sequence). There are 14 residues in the CDR3. The CDR3 protein is CSAKGGGFGDTQYF. CDR3 sequence (DNA): TGCAGTGCCAAGGGCGGGGGGTTTGGAGATACGCAGTATTTT.

The V gene is TRBV6-2 or TRBV6-3, the J gene TRBJ1-2; 8 positions match TRBD1. The germline V gene encodes CDR1 MNHEY and CDR2 SVGEGT. Trimming at V came to 5 bases and at J to 7 bases, leaving 6 bases not matched to a gene. The CDR3 covers 13 residues. This chain's CDR3 is CASSHWTGIGYTF. For the CDR3, the DNA is TGTGCCAGCAGTCATTGGACAGGGATTGGCTACACCTTC.

CDR3 protein: CSVEDPAVNTGELFF. The CDR3 bases are TGCAGCGTTGAAGATCCAGCGGTGAACACCGGGGAGCTGTTTTTT. This sequence joins TRBV29-1 and TRBJ2-2; TRBD2 is a possible D gene (5 bases). V was cut by 0 bases and J by 1 base, with 9 bases left in between. CDR1 and CDR2 from the germline V gene are SQVTM and ANQGSEA. This CDR3 spans 15 amino acids.

In its sample, this clonotype was seen a few times. This sequence joins TRBV4-2 and TRBJ2-1; D might be TRBD2 (5 bases). The V end was cut by 6 bases, the J end by 2 bases, with 11 bases between. The germline V gene encodes CDR1 LGHNA and CDR2 YNFKEQ. The CDR3 sequence is 14 residues long. CDR3 region: CASSKDSPYNEQFF. The CDR3 DNA is TGTGCCAGCAGTAAGGACTCCCCCTACAATGAGCAGTTCTTC.

V and J are TRBV20-1 and TRBJ2-7, with 8 bases identical to TRBD2. With 3 bases clipped from V and 0 bases from J, the junction kept 19 bases outside the gene matches. The germline V gene has CDR1 DFQATT and CDR2 SNEGSKA (reference sequence). The CDR3 length is 19 residues. CDR3 protein: CSASYEGLGGVSGSYEQYF. The CDR3 coding sequence is TGCAGTGCTAGCTACGAGGGACTAGGAGGGGTTTCTGGCTCCTACGAGCAGTACTTC.